These 15 T cell receptor beta chains share one sample of origin, sequenced in a study of blood T cell repertoires in COVID-19. Method: immunoSEQ multiplex PCR; TCRdb's copy keeps in-frame clones and lacks some. The profile covers roughly 200,000 clones, with roughly 88% appearing a single time and about 3.3% taken by the ten largest. Sequencing was done on a sample of peripheral blood. These TCRs come from a man aged 60-69 years with acute or convalescent COVID-19.

The genes are TRBV5-1 and TRBJ2-2, with 14 bases identical to TRBD2. The germline V gene has CDR1 SGHRS and CDR2 YFSETQ. CDR3 length: 19 residues. The V gene end was trimmed by 4 bases and the J gene end by 0 bases; junction bases not matched to a gene: 8. The DNA for the CDR3 is TGCGCCAGCAGCCAGAAGACTAGCGGGAGGGGGTCGAACACCGGGGAGCTGTTTTTT. This encodes CASSQKTSGRGSNTGELFF.

The chain is built from TRBV27 and TRBJ2-3, with 14 bases aligning to TRBD2. From germline, CDR1 is MNHEY and CDR2 SMNVEV (reference sequence). This CDR3 region has 16 residues. Losses at the gene ends were 7 bases for V and 5 bases for J; bases not matched to a gene: 8. The CDR3 coding sequence is TGTGCCAGCACCCTGACTAGCGGGAGGGCCAGAGATACGCAGTATTTT. It specifies CASTLTSGRARDTQYF.

V usage is TRBV9 and J usage is TRBJ2-7; D is uncertain. This CDR3 has 16 amino acids. V lost 4 bases and J lost 0, with 17 bases in between. Germline lookup yields CDR1 SGDLS and CDR2 YYNGEE. The CDR3 reads CASSPQLTASSYEQYF. CDR3 bases: TGTGCCAGCAGCCCCCAATTGACGGCTAGCTCCTACGAGCAGTACTTC.

The rearrangement uses TRBV7-3 and TRBJ1-2; TRBD1 matches at 10 bases. Germline CDR1 reads SGHTA; CDR2 reads FQGTGA. The CDR3 is made up of 15 amino acids. V lost 5 bases and J lost 2; bases outside the gene matches: 5. CDR3 region: CASSLSGQGNYGYTF. The CDR3 nucleotides read TGTGCCAGCAGCCTGTCGGGACAGGGGAACTATGGCTACACCTTC.

The rearrangement joins TRBV29-1 to TRBJ1-2; TRBD1 agrees at 8 bases. This CDR3 region has 13 residues. Trimming removed 3 bases from V and 1 base from J; junction bases left unmatched: 1. CDR1 and CDR2 (germline): SQVTM, ANQGSEA. Written as DNA, the CDR3 is TGCAGCGTTGACAGGGGGCATAACTATGGCTACACCTTC. Translated, it gives CSVDRGHNYGYTF.

The chain joins TRBV9 to TRBJ2-1; 9 bases align to TRBD2. Trimming removed 0 bases from V and 7 bases from J; junction bases left unmatched: 2. There are 14 residues in the CDR3. Germline V gene data show CDR1 as SGDLS and CDR2 as YYNGEE. CDR3 bases: TGTGCCAGCAGCGTAGGTAGCGGGAGTAATGAGCAGTTCTTC. Its protein product is CASSVGSGSNEQFF.

This chain uses TRBV7-6 with TRBJ1-5; maybe TRBD1 (5 bases). Trimming left V 0 bases short and J 4 bases short, with 10 bases between. From germline, CDR1 is SGHVS and CDR2 FNYEAQ. CDR3 length: 15 amino acids. The CDR3 DNA reads as TGTGCCAGCAGCTTAGCGCAGGGATTAAATCAGCCCCAGCATTTT. The encoded protein is CASSLAQGLNQPQHF.

This clone occurred a few times. The rearrangement joins TRBV5-6 to TRBJ1-2, with 7 bases matching TRBD1. Germline V lookup: CDR1 SGHDT, CDR2 YYEEEE. Trimming took 0 bases from V and 4 from J; bases not matched to a gene: 6. The CDR3 runs 15 residues. CDR3 in DNA: TGTGCCAGCAGCTTGGAAAGGGGGCGCGGCTATGGCTACACCTTC. As protein: CASSLERGRGYGYTF. The full variable domain, its missing parts supplied by reference TRBV5-6 and TRBJ1-2, is DAGVTQSPTHLIKTRGQQVTLRCSPKSGHDTVSWYQQALGQGPQFIFQYYEEEERQRGNFPDRFSGHQFPNYSSELNVNALLLGDSALYLCASSLERGRGYGYTFGSGTRLTVV.

V usage is TRBV19 and J usage is TRBJ1-1; 11 bases fit TRBD1. J gave up 1 base and V 8 bases, and 6 bases lay outside the gene matches. CDR1 LNHDA and CDR2 SQIVND come from the germline V gene (reference sequence). The CDR3 extends over 15 amino acids. Here the CDR3 reads CASGQGAFQNTEAFF. For the CDR3, the DNA is TGTGCCAGTGGACAGGGGGCGTTCCAGAACACTGAAGCTTTCTTT.

This chain joins TRBV28 and TRBJ2-4; 11 bases fit TRBD1. Trimming at V came to 3 bases and at J to 3 bases, leaving 1 base not matched to a gene. This CDR3 is built from 15 residues. The germline CDR1 and CDR2 sequences are MDHEN and SYDVKM. The CDR3 sequence is CASSLGQGDKNIQYF. CDR3 sequence (DNA): TGTGCCAGCAGTTTGGGACAGGGGGACAAAAACATTCAGTACTTC.

The chain has TRBV29-1 and TRBJ2-2; D may be TRBD2 (6 bases). The CDR3 has 15 residues. V lost 6 bases and J 0 bases, leaving 14 bases between the germline ends. Germline CDR1 reads SQVTM; CDR2 reads ANQGSEA. The CDR3 nucleotides read TGCAGCGTCGGCGGGGAAACACCGAACACCGGGGAGCTGTTTTTT. Translation: CSVGGETPNTGELFF.

This sequence joins TRBV27 and TRBJ1-6; D perhaps matches TRBD1 (6 bases). V lost 4 bases and J 9 bases, leaving 16 bases between the germline ends. Germline CDR1 reads MNHEY; CDR2 reads SMNVEV (reference sequence). The CDR3 runs to 15 residues. The chain's CDR3 is CASSSDLGAGSPLHF. In nucleotides, the CDR3 is TGTGCCAGCAGTTCTGACTTGGGGGCAGGTTCACCCCTCCACTTT.

The V call is TRBV4-1, the J call TRBJ1-1; TRBD1 agrees at 7 bases. The CDR3 is 14 residues long. The V and J ends lost 4 bases and 4 bases, in that order; junction bases with no gene match: 6. Germline lookup yields CDR1 MGHRA and CDR2 YSYEKL. The CDR3 DNA is TGCGCCAGCAGCCCCAGGGGGATGAGCACTGAAGCTTTCTTT. Residues: CASSPRGMSTEAFF.

The rearrangement uses TRBV28 and TRBJ1-5, with TRBD1 as a possible D gene (5 bases). The CDR3 is 14 residues long. V lost 5 bases to trimming and J lost 1 base, with 9 bases between them. CDR1 MDHEN and CDR2 SYDVKM come from the germline V gene. The CDR3 region has the DNA TGTGCCAGCAGTCCGGGGGGAAGCAATCAGCCCCAGCATTTT. Its protein is CASSPGGSNQPQHF.

The chain recombines TRBV6-6 with TRBJ2-1; D uncertain. V dropped 6 bases and J dropped 0 bases, with 15 bases sitting between them. The CDR3 runs 16 residues. CDR1 is MNHNY and CDR2 is SVGAGI in the germline V gene (reference sequence). The CDR3 reads CASSPAVFSSYNEQFF. The CDR3 DNA reads TGTGCCAGCAGCCCCGCGGTTTTTAGCTCCTACAATGAGCAGTTCTTC.